These 3 T cell receptor beta chains came from one sample sequenced in a study of blood T cell repertoires in COVID-19. Method: immunoSEQ multiplex PCR; TCRdb's copy keeps in-frame clones and lacks some. The table lists about 48,000 clones, 85% to 90% of them singletons, with about 3% in the top ten. Source material: peripheral blood. The origin of the receptors is a woman of 80 years or more with COVID-19, enrolled during active disease.

This sequence joins TRBV7-9 and TRBJ1-2; TRBD1 matches at 9 bases. This CDR3 region has 17 residues. In germline, CDR1 is SEHNR, CDR2 FQNEAQ (reference sequence). The V segment lost 5 bases and the J segment 2 bases; nucleotides outside the gene matches: 12. The CDR3 DNA reads as TGTGCCAGCAGCGTAATACAGGGGGCCGTCGGCAACTATGGCTACACCTTC. As protein: CASSVIQGAVGNYGYTF.

The rearrangement joins TRBV6-1 to TRBJ2-4; tentatively, D is TRBD2 (5 bases). Germline V gives CDR1 MNHNS, CDR2 SASEGT. The V gene lost 9 bases and the J gene lost 9 bases, with 18 bases spanning the gap. The CDR3 covers 13 residues. The DNA for the CDR3 is TGTGCCAGTGGACCCGTCGGGGATAGCATTCAGTACTTC. Translation: CASGPVGDSIQYF.

The gene calls are TRBV3-1 (or the pseudogene TRBV3-2) and TRBJ2-7; no firm D call. The CDR3 covers 12 residues. The ends were cut back, 5 bases at V and 1 base at J, with 6 bases in the middle. Germline CDR1 is LGHDT and CDR2 is YNNKEL (reference sequence). The DNA for the CDR3 is TGTGCCAGCAGCTCCTTGTCCTACGAGCAGTACTTC. Translated: CASSSLSYEQYF.